This T cell receptor (beta chain) came from a study of CD8 T cells in ankylosing spondylitis. The study, taken as a whole, reports: Several of the motif variants were reported before in synovial fluid and blood from reactive arthritis. Characteristic of ankylosing spondylitis blood, it appeared, was a TCR beta motif comprising about eight highly homologous variants. Clones tied to disease were said to be significantly enriched in matched ankylosing spondylitis synovial fluid.

Turning to this clonotype: Its matching antigen is unknown.

V lost 8 bases, J lost 0 bases, and 13 bases lay in between. Germline lookup yields CDR1 MNHNS and CDR2 SASEGT. The length of the CDR3 is 14 residues. A quantitative 5'-RACE method, one with molecular barcodes, was used to make TCR beta libraries. MiXCR, applied by TCRdb to the 5' RACE reads, yields one record per CDR3 protein. Counted here are roughly 440,000 distinct CDR3 sequences, over 15% occurring once; the ten biggest clones make up approximately 1%. The source of this sequence is a male donor with ankylosing spondylitis. J is TRBJ1-2 and V is TRBV6-1; D not certain. The specimen sequenced was blood, either unsorted or a sorted T cell fraction (not recorded which). The CDR3 DNA reads TGTGCCAGCGGGCGACGTGATACTAACTATGGCTACACCTTC. It codes for CASGRRDTNYGYTF.